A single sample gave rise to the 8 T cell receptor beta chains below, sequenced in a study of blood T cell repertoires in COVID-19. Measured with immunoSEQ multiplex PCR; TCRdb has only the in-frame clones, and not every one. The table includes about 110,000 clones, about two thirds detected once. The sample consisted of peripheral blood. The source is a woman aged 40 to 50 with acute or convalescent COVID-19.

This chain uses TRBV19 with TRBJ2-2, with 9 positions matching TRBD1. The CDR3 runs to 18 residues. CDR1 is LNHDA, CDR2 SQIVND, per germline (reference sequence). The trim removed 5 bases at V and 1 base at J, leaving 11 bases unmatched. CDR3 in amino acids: CASSPPGTGPGNTGELFF. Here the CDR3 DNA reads TGTGCCAGTAGTCCTCCCGGGACAGGGCCCGGGAACACCGGGGAGCTGTTTTTT.

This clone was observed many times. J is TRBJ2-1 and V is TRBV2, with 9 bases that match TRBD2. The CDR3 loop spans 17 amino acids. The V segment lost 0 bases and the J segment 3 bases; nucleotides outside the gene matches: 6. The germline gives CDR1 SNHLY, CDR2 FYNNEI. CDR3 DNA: TGTGCCAGCAGTGAAGCGGGGACTAGCCTGTACTACAATGAGCAGTTCTTC. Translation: CASSEAGTSLYYNEQFF.

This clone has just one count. The CDR3 spells CASSFAGTDNSPLHF. In DNA, the CDR3 is TGTGCCAGCAGCTTTGCCGGGACAGACAATTCACCCCTCCACTTT. The rearrangement links TRBV11-2 to TRBJ1-6; TRBD1 aligns across 7 bases. This CDR3 region has 15 residues. CDR1 and CDR2 (germline): SGHAT, FQNNGV. With 3 bases clipped from V and 7 bases from J, the junction kept 6 bases outside the gene matches.

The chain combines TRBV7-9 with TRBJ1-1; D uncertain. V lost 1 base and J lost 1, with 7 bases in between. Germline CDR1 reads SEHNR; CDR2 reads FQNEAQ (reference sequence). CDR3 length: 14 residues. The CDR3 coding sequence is TGTGCCAGCAGCTTAGGGCGAGGGAACACTGAAGCTTTCTTT. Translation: CASSLGRGNTEAFF.

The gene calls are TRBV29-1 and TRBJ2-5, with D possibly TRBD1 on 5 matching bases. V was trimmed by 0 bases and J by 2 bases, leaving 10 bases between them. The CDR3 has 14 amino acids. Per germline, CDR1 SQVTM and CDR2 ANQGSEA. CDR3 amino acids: CSVEDPRGQETQYF. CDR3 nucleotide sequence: TGCAGCGTTGAAGATCCTAGGGGACAAGAGACCCAGTACTTC.

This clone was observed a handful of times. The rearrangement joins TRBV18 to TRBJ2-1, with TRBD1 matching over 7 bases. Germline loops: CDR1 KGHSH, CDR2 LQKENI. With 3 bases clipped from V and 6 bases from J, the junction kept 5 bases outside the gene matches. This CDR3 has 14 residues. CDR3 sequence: CASSPRTGINEQFF. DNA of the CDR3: TGTGCCAGCTCACCCCGGACAGGCATCAATGAGCAGTTCTTC.

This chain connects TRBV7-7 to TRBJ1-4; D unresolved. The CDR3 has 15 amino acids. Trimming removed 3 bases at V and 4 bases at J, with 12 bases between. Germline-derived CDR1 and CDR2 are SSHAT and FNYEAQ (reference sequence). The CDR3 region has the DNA TGTGCCAGCAGCTTGGCACCGGGTCGTAATGAAAAACTGTTTTTT. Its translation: CASSLAPGRNEKLFF.

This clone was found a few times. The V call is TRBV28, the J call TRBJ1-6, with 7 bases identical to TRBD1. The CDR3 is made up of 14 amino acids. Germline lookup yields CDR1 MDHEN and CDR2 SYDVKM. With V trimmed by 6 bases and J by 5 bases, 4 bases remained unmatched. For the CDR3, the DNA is TGTGCCAGCAGCACAGGGGTCGATAATTCACCCCTCCACTTT. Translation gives CASSTGVDNSPLHF. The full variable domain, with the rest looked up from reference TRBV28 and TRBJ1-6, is DVKVTQSSRYLVKRTGEKVFLECVQDMDHENMFWYRQDPGLGLRLIYFSYDVKMKEKGDIPEGYSVSREKKERFSLILESASTNQTSMYLCASSTGVDNSPLHFGNGTRLTVT.